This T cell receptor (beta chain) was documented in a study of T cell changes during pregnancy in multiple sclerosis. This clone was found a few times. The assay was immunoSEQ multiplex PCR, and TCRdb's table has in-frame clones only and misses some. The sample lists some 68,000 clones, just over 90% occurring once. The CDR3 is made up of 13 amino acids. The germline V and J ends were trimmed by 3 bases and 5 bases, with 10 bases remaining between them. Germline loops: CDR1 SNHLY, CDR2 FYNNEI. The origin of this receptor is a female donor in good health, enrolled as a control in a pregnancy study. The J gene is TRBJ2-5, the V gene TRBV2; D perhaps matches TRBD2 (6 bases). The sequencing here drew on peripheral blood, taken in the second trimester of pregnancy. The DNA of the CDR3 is TGTGCCAGCAGTGAGCTGGAGGGGGAGACCCAGTACTTC. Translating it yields CASSELEGETQYF.